These T cell receptor beta chains were read from a single sample in a study of T cell repertoires in cytomegalovirus infection. TCRdb recomputed calls from the reads with MiXCR, one row per CDR3 protein. The sample yields 900,000 to 950,000 distinct CDR3 sequences, roughly 30% seen once. Their cognate antigens are unknown. The specimen comprised cultured CD8+ T cells from PBMCs, sampled from culture after CMV antigen stimulation. These receptors were taken from a human donor in good health (CMV status not recorded). Some clones in this sample may be carry-over from other donors' samples. Each CDR3 is given with its conserved first and last residue. The D gene is left open where the match is weak. Clone size is shown for a subset of rows, as once, few, many or a class of expanded clone.

few	TRBV12-5	TRBJ1-1	NA	CASGLVRRDTEAFF	TGTGCTAGTGGTTTGGTACGAAGAGACACTGAAGCTTTCTTT
NA	TRBV15	TRBJ2-5	NA	CATGVVREETQYF	TGTGCCACCGGGGTAGTACGAGAGGAGACCCAGTACTTC
NA	TRBV6-1	TRBJ1-1	NA	CASSEKPNTEAFF	TGTGCCAGCAGTGAAAAGCCCAACACTGAAGCTTTCTTT
NA	TRBV13	TRBJ2-5	NA	CASSPPRGAETQYF	TGTGCCAGCAGCCCTCCCCGGGGAGCAGAGACCCAGTACTTC
NA	TRBV7-9	TRBJ1-2	NA	CASSSTGWDYTF	TGTGCCAGCAGTTCAACAGGGTGGGACTACACCTTC
NA	TRBV27	TRBJ2-2	NA	CASSFGRMNTGELFF	TGTGCCAGCAGTTTCGGGCGGATGAACACCGGGGAGCTGTTTTTT
NA	TRBV7-8	TRBJ2-5	TRBD2	CASSRTGTSGVYQETQYF	TGTGCCAGCAGCCGGACCGGGACTAGCGGAGTGTACCAAGAGACCCAGTACTTC
NA	TRBV7-6	TRBJ2-2	TRBD2	CASSLGLAGEYTGELFF	TGTGCTAGCAGCTTAGGTCTAGCGGGGGAATATACCGGGGAGCTGTTTTTT
NA	TRBV2	TRBJ2-1	NA	CASGGGPSPYNEQFF	TGTGCCAGCGGGGGCGGGCCTAGCCCCTACAATGAGCAGTTCTTC
NA	TRBV6-6	TRBJ1-1	NA	CASTVTGGTEAFF	TGTGCCAGCACCGTGACGGGCGGGACTGAAGCTTTCTTT
NA	TRBV7-3	TRBJ2-1	NA	CASSLIWTAYNEQFF	TGTGCCAGCAGCTTAATCTGGACAGCCTACAATGAGCAGTTCTTC
NA	TRBV29-1	TRBJ2-3	TRBD2	CSVTFTSGGPSNRRPTDTQYF	TGCAGCGTTACATTTACTAGCGGGGGTCCTTCCAACCGTCGGCCCACAGATACGCAGTATTTT
NA	TRBV24-1	TRBJ2-1	NA	CATRDRDIRGNEQFF	TGTGCCACCAGGGACCGGGACATCCGGGGGAATGAGCAGTTCTTC
few	TRBV5-6	TRBJ2-1	NA	CASSLTEDYNEQFF	TGTGCCAGCAGCTTAACGGAAGACTACAATGAGCAGTTCTTC
NA	TRBV28	TRBJ1-2	NA	CASSHRGGGYTF	TGTGCCAGCAGTCACCGGGGGGGTGGCTACACCTTC
few	TRBV10-3	TRBJ1-1	NA	CAISESRQLNTEAFF	TGTGCCATCAGTGAGTCGCGACAGCTTAACACTGAAGCTTTCTTT
NA	TRBV2	TRBJ1-5	NA	CASMGGDQPQHF	TGTGCCAGCATGGGGGGGGATCAGCCCCAACATTTT
NA	TRBV7-6	TRBJ1-1	TRBD1	CASSLGFAGGNTEAFF	TGTGCCAGCAGCTTAGGGTTCGCAGGGGGAAACACTGAAGCTTTCTTT
NA	TRBV7-6	TRBJ2-7	NA	CASSSSEGIGQYF	TGTGCCAGCAGCTCCAGCGAGGGGATAGGGCAGTACTTC
NA	TRBV27	TRBJ1-1	NA	CASSATGEAFF	TGTGCCAGCAGTGCTACAGGGGAAGCTTTCTTT
many	TRBV7-2	TRBJ2-7	NA	CASSLEGRGRPHYEQYF	TGTGCCAGCAGCTTAGAAGGCAGGGGAAGACCGCACTACGAGCAGTACTTC
NA	TRBV24-1	TRBJ2-5	NA	CATSGEGGETQYF	TGTGCCACCAGTGGTGAGGGAGGCGAGACCCAGTACTTC
few	TRBV12-3/TRBV12-4	TRBJ2-3	NA	CASSLKAQSTDTQYF	TGTGCCAGCAGTTTAAAAGCGCAGAGCACAGATACGCAGTATTTT
once	TRBV28	TRBJ2-2	NA	CASSLDVRQGSPNTGELFF	TGTGCCAGCAGTTTGGATGTTCGGCAGGGGTCCCCGAACACCGGGGAGCTGTTTTTT
NA	TRBV27	TRBJ1-2	NA	CASSPSRRLGGYTF	TGTGCCAGCAGTCCCTCGAGGAGGTTGGGGGGCTACACCTTC
once	TRBV19	TRBJ1-5	TRBD1	CASSPEATGGVQPQHF	TGTGCCAGTAGTCCGGAGGCGACAGGGGGCGTTCAGCCCCAGCATTTT
many	TRBV19	TRBJ1-5	NA	CASSVNWNQPQHF	TGTGCCAGTAGTGTTAATTGGAATCAGCCCCAGCATTTT
few	TRBV28	TRBJ2-6	NA	CASSIPGHPTSGANVLTF	TGTGCCAGCAGTATCCCCGGACACCCGACCTCTGGGGCCAACGTCCTGACTTTC
few	TRBV14	TRBJ1-6	NA	CASSQDSDTNSPLHF	TGTGCCAGTAGCCAAGATTCAGATACAAATTCACCCCTCCACTTT
few	TRBV11-2	TRBJ1-1	NA	CASSFGAGYTEAFF	TGTGCCAGCAGCTTTGGGGCAGGGTACACTGAAGCTTTCTTT
many	TRBV7-8	TRBJ1-1	NA	CASSSQGPVNTEAFF	TGTGCCAGCAGCTCACAGGGCCCCGTGAACACTGAAGCTTTCTTT
NA	TRBV6-6	TRBJ2-2	TRBD2	CASIPGRAGELFF	TGTGCCAGCATCCCGGGGAGGGCCGGGGAGCTGTTTTTT
many	TRBV7-2	TRBJ2-3	NA	CASSLEGMPQYF	TGTGCCAGCAGCTTAGAGGGAATGCCCCAGTATTTT
once	TRBV18	TRBJ2-5	TRBD1	CASSFWTGVEETQYF	TGTGCCAGCTCCTTTTGGACAGGAGTTGAAGAGACCCAGTACTTC
few	TRBV24-1	TRBJ2-3	TRBD2	CATSDPGTSGGSGGTQYF	TGTGCCACCAGTGACCCCGGGACTAGCGGGGGGAGTGGCGGTACGCAGTATTTT
NA	TRBV5-4	TRBJ1-2	TRBD1	CASSPDRDRGYGYTF	TGTGCCAGCAGCCCCGACCGGGACAGGGGATATGGCTACACCTTC
few	TRBV6-7	TRBJ1-2	NA	CADLSIRGDGYTF	TGTGCCGATCTCAGCATCAGGGGAGATGGCTACACCTTC
NA	TRBV28	TRBJ1-2	NA	CASSFPPRNLGPYGYTF	TGTGCCAGCAGTTTTCCCCCTCGGAACCTGGGTCCCTATGGCTACACCTTC
NA	TRBV5-1	TRBJ2-7	NA	CASTPGHEQYF	TGCGCCAGCACCCCGGGCCACGAGCAGTACTTC
NA	TRBV6-6	TRBJ1-1	NA	CANSPDGYTEAFF	TGTGCCAACAGTCCGGACGGCTACACTGAAGCTTTCTTT
NA	TRBV2	TRBJ1-5	TRBD1	CASSDSRQGHQPQHF	TGTGCCAGCAGTGATTCGAGACAGGGACATCAGCCCCAGCATTTT
few	TRBV2	TRBJ2-7	NA	CASSEKLLYEQYF	TGTGCCAGCAGTGAAAAACTTCTCTACGAGCAGTACTTC
many	TRBV7-2	TRBJ2-1	NA	CASSLATAWPWRDEQFF	TGTGCCAGCAGCTTAGCCACAGCATGGCCATGGAGGGATGAGCAGTTCTTC
few	TRBV10-3	TRBJ2-6	TRBD2	CAILLAGGTSGANVLTF	TGTGCCATCCTGTTGGCGGGGGGGACTTCTGGGGCCAACGTCCTGACTTTC
NA	TRBV7-9	TRBJ2-5	TRBD1	CASSSPGQGAARETQYF	TGTGCCAGCAGCTCCCCGGGACAGGGGGCTGCTAGGGAGACCCAGTACTTC
NA	TRBV5-1	TRBJ2-1	NA	CASSLGEGFGRYNEQFF	TGCGCCAGCAGCTTGGGTGAGGGGTTTGGGAGATACAATGAGCAGTTCTTC
few	TRBV7-6	TRBJ2-3	NA	CASSSPDSSDTQYF	TGTGCCAGCAGCTCCCCCGACAGCTCAGATACGCAGTATTTT
NA	TRBV5-6	TRBJ2-2	TRBD2	CASSLGGDRELFF	TGTGCCAGCAGCCTGGGAGGGGACCGGGAGCTGTTTTTT
NA	TRBV7-9	TRBJ1-3	NA	CASSSKGGNTIYF	TGTGCCAGCAGCTCCAAAGGTGGAAACACCATATATTTT
NA	TRBV11-2	TRBJ2-4	NA	CASSEGRNFKNIQYF	TGTGCCAGCAGCGAGGGACGGAATTTCAAAAACATTCAGTACTTC
many	TRBV9	TRBJ1-2	NA	CASSVEEPSDNLDQGYTF	TGTGCCAGCAGCGTAGAGGAACCGTCGGACAACTTGGATCAAGGCTACACCTTC
few	TRBV12-3/TRBV12-4	TRBJ2-1	NA	CASNFGRDEQFF	TGTGCCAGCAACTTCGGACGGGATGAGCAGTTCTTC
once	TRBV4-1	TRBJ2-3	TRBD2	CASSQVSGGDTQYF	TGCGCCAGCAGCCAAGTGAGCGGGGGAGATACGCAGTATTTT
few	TRBV27	TRBJ2-5	TRBD1	CASSRTGVLPYQETQYF	TGTGCCAGCAGCAGGACAGGGGTCCTCCCGTACCAAGAGACCCAGTACTTC
NA	TRBV7-4	TRBJ2-1	TRBD1	CASREGPGQGYNEQFF	TGTGCCAGCAGAGAGGGGCCGGGACAGGGGTACAATGAGCAGTTCTTC
NA	TRBV2	TRBJ2-3	TRBD2	CASRGGATDTQYF	TGTGCCAGCCGCGGGGGGGCCACAGATACGCAGTATTTT
few	TRBV6-2/TRBV6-3	TRBJ2-3	NA	CASRNLGQGPYTDTQYF	TGTGCCAGCAGAAATTTGGGACAAGGGCCCTACACAGATACGCAGTATTTT
once	TRBV6-1	TRBJ1-1	NA	CASWGVGYNTEAFF	TGTGCCAGCTGGGGAGTGGGGTACAACACTGAAGCTTTCTTT
few	TRBV19	TRBJ2-7	NA	CASSSTREGDEQYF	TGTGCCAGTAGCTCGACACGGGAAGGAGACGAGCAGTACTTC
once	TRBV7-9	TRBJ2-3	TRBD2	CASSRGTSGGSTDTQYF	TGTGCCAGCAGCCGAGGGACTAGCGGGGGGTCCACAGATACGCAGTATTTT